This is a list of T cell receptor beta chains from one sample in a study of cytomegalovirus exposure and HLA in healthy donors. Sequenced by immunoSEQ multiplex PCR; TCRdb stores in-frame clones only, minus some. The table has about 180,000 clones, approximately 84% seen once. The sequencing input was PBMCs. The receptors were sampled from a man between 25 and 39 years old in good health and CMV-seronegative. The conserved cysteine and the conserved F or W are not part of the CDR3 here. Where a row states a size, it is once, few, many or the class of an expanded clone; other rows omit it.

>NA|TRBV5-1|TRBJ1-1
ASSLAAGRILEAF
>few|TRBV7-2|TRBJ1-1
ASSLGTGNTEAF
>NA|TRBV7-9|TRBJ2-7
ASSPLTSAYEQY
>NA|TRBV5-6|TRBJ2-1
ASSSPGTGVYNEQF
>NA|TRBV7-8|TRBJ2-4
ASSLGLAGGLAKNIQY
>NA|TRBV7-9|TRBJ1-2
ASSLGGLYGYT
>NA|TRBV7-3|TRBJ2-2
ASREVLGTGELF
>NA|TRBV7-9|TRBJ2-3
ASSLLTSGEGDTQY
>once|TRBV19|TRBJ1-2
ASSIWTGDSNYGYT
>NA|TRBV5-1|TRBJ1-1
ASSVRTGVGTEAF
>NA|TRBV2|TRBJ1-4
ASSRDSNEKLF
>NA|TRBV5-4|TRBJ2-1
ASSFSNEQF
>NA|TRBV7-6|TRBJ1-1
ASSPPGQLNTEAF
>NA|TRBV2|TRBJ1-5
ASSVDVRNQPQH
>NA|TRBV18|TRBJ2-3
ASSPGTSGRFTDTQY
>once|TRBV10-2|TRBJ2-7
ASSDPSGIYEQY
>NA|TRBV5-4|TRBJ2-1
ASSLTGRTYNEQF
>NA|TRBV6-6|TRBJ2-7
ASSPQTVDEQY
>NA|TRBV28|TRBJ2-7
ASSSGFYEQY
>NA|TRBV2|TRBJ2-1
ASSQGLAGVGNEQF
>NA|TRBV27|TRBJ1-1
ASSIRQAAYTEAF
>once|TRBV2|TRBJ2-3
ASTTDRGAADTQY
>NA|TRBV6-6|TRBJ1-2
ASSYEWAEYNYGYT
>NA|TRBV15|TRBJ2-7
ATSRDETSGYEQY
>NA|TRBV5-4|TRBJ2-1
ASSLGGGGSTYNEQF
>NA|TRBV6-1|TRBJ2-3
ASTRLAGESDTQY
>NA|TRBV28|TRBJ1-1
ASSFEAYGTEAF
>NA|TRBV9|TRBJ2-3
ASSVGGARDTQY
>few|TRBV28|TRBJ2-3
ASSFLSGTDTQY
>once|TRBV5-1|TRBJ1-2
ASSPQGANYGYT